The clone carrying this T cell receptor beta chain was observed many times. Antigen unknown. The CDR3 has 14 amino acids. CDR1 SGHRS and CDR2 YFSETQ come from the germline V gene. Trimming shortened V by 4 bases and J by 3 bases, and 14 bases separated the two germline ends. This entry comes from a study of T-cell reconstitution after alpha-beta-depleted transplantation in children. Overall study findings and caveats: Fresh T-cell production supplied most of the T-cell counts and diversity seen one year after transplant. Elevated TCRbeta diversity at day 60 was traced, in some patients, to surviving recipient T cells and thymic progenitors. Several hundred expanded graft clones reportedly gave rise to the alpha-beta T cells present about two months after transplant.

Unique molecular identifiers were incorporated when the TCRbeta library was constructed. TCRdb re-called the PCR reads with MiXCR, one entry per CDR3 protein. The sample has 180,000 or so distinct CDR3 sequences, 6.3% seen once. V usage is TRBV5-1 and J usage is TRBJ2-7, with D possibly TRBD1 on 5 matching bases. This TCR came from a girl less than two years old with combined immunodeficiency, due to receive a stem cell transplant. This sample comprised PBMCs, obtained before TCRalphabeta/CD19-depleted stem cell transplant. CDR3 in amino acids: CASSVVPDSYEQYF. The CDR3, as DNA: TGCGCCAGCAGCGTGGTTCCCGACAGCTACGAGCAGTACTTC.